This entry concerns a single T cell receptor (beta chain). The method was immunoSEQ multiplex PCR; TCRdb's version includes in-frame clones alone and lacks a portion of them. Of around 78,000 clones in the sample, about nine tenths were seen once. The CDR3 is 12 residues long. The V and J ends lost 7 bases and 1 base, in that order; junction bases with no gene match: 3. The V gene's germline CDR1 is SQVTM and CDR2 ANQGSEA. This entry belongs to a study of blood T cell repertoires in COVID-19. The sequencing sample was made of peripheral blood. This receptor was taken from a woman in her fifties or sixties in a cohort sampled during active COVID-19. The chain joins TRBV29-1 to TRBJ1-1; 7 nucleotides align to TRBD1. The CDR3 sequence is CSDGTANTEAFF. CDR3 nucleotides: TGCAGCGACGGGACAGCGAACACTGAAGCTTTCTTT.